This T cell receptor beta chain was found in a study of TIL therapy for anti-PD-1-resistant metastatic lung cancer (dated by TCRdb to the early 2020s). The study in broad terms: Before any PD-1/PD-L1 blockade was given, tumors were harvested, nivolumab was then administered, and patients who progressed went on to receive lymphodepletion, an infusion of expanded TIL, and IL-2. T cell receptor beta sequencing of tumor and peripheral blood was used to follow clonotypes across the tumor, the expanded TIL product and serial blood samples. Across the cohort, whole-exome sequencing showed a median non-synonymous tumor mutation burden of approximately 1.5 mutations per megabase. Enrolled patients had a median age of around 50 years (range about 38-85) and a median tumor PD-L1 proportion score of over 5.5%. The cohort was composed predominantly of lung adenocarcinoma, with a handful of EGFR-mutant and two ALK-rearranged tumors included, and half of patients were identified as current or former smokers. The full study reports these points: The study protocol defined all tumor marker inferences as exploratory. The cohort was highly selected, with more treatment-naive, never-smoker and oncogene-addicted patients than typical, limiting generalizability. Clonotypes from the infused TIL partially replaced the baseline peripheral repertoire and then declined over months, and persistence showed no apparent association with response.

V was cut back by 5 bases and J by 2 bases, leaving a gap of 14 bases between them. The CDR3 holds 15 amino acids from the cysteine to the phenylalanine. Of all the DNA, just the CDR3 is kept, 45 bases in frame from base 1. CDR1 is given as KGHSH and CDR2 as LQKENI, both from the germline V gene. The immunoSEQ v3 hsTCRB kit was used to amplify TCR beta CDR3 regions from genomic DNA through bias-controlled multiplex PCR. TCR libraries were sequenced on an Illumina NextSeq 500 to 1.5 million to 2.5 million read pairs for survey level or roughly 5-6.5 million for deep level. Under the source paper's analysis protocol: Clonality was reported by immunoSEQ Analyzer software, which also assigned V, D and J genes and filtered out non-productive sequences. Repertoires were compared by productive Simpson clonality and by the Morisita overlap index of productive TRB rearrangements between infused TIL and blood. Absolute clonotype counts in blood were estimated by multiplying the lymphocyte count by the CD3+ fraction and by the productive frequency of the clone. TCRdb took this table from immuneACCESS and kept in-frame rearrangements with V and J called. Such tables lack part of the clones; where checked against another copy, unresolved V genes explain under half of the gap, and the rest is unexplained. The V and J calls and clone size are taken from that table; D and trimming were inferred from the DNA. For this sample the table gives tens of thousands of clones, of which around 87% were detected only once. The ten largest clonotypes hold 2.5% to 3% of the sample.

This specimen's time point label, per the study, means: pre-treatment sample, taken before nivolumab and TIL therapy. Between late 2017 and 2020, a dual-center phase I trial enrolled adults who had stage 4 NSCLC. Samples came from a single-arm, open-label phase I trial of tumor-infiltrating lymphocyte therapy with nivolumab in advanced non-small cell lung cancer. Blood mononuclear cells from EDTA tubes were separated on a Ficoll gradient and snap-frozen as pellets, and DNA was extracted from the cells using a Qiagen mini-prep kit. Comment on this clone: Its antigen is unknown. Base qualities are missing; no much larger clone stands one base away.

The source is a person aged 25 to 85 with non-small cell lung cancer. The sample here was blood, taken at baseline. The V gene is TRBV18 and the J gene is TRBJ2-3; TRBD2 could be the D gene, as 6 bases match. The CDR3 protein sequence reads: CASSETREDTDTQYF. The DNA sequence is TGTGCCAGCTCAGAGACTAGAGAGGACACAGATACGCAGTATTTT.